This TCR beta chain was identified in a study of blood T cells in healthy people across ages. Findings and caveats of the study: Per million T cells, TCR beta diversity dropped about linearly as age rose.

A J-beta primer mix and a sample-barcoded 5' primer were used in a second PCR of roughly 6 to 12 cycles. Each of the cDNA molecules was tagged by a template-switch adaptor with 12 random nucleotides. TCRdb reprocessed the 5' RACE reads via MiXCR and lists one record per CDR3 protein. The sample has fewer than 700,000 distinct CDR3 sequences; around 38% are singletons. This clonotype occurred a few times. Antigen specificity is unknown. The origin of this receptor is a man of 80 years or more in good health. Sequenced material: blood.

The CDR3 DNA sequence: TGTGCCAGCAGCAAAGCCGGGACAGGGTCAAATGAGCAGTTCTTC. Its protein is CASSKAGTGSNEQFF. This chain links TRBV12-3 or TRBV12-4 with TRBJ2-1; 9 bases align to TRBD1. There are 15 residues in the CDR3. With 6 bases clipped from V and 7 bases from J, the junction kept 10 bases outside the gene matches.